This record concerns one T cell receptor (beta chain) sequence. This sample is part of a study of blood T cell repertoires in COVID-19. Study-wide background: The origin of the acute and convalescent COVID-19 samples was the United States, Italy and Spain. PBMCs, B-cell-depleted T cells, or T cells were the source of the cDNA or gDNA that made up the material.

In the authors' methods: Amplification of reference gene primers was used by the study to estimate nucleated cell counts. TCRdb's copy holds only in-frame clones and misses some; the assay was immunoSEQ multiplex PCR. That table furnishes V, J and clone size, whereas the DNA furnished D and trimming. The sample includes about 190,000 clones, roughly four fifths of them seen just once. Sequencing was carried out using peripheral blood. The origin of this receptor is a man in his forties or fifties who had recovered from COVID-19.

The CDR3 here is CASTRGQLIYGYTF. DNA of the CDR3: TGTGCCAGCACCCGAGGACAGCTCATCTATGGCTACACCTTC. The genes are TRBV6-5 and TRBJ1-2; perhaps TRBD1 as D (6 bases). The CDR3 sequence is 14 residues long. Per germline, CDR1 MNHEY and CDR2 SVGAGI. Trimming removed 7 bases from V and 4 bases from J, with 16 bases in between.